Shown below are 9 T cell receptor beta chains from a single sample sequenced in a study of CD8 T cells in ankylosing spondylitis. General study points: A motif in TCR beta, a set of fewer than ten highly homologous variants, appeared characteristic of ankylosing spondylitis blood.

MiXCR was run by TCRdb on the 5' RACE reads, yielding one entry per CDR3 protein. The table records about 540,000 distinct CDR3 sequences, 9.5% to 15% of them present only once. Which antigens these TCRs recognize remains unknown. Material: blood, either unsorted or a sorted T cell fraction (not recorded which). These TCRs come from a male donor with ankylosing spondylitis.

This clonotype was observed a handful of times. The chain is built from TRBV4-1 and TRBJ1-1, with unresolved D. V lost 0 bases to trimming and J lost 6 bases, with 17 bases between them. Germline V gene data show CDR1 as MGHRA and CDR2 as YSYEKL. The CDR3 has 16 residues. As DNA, the CDR3 is TGCGCCAGCAGCCAAGATCGGAGAGGGCTGGGGTCTGAAGCTTTCTTT. The encoded protein is CASSQDRRGLGSEAFF.

The V and J genes are TRBV15 and TRBJ2-3; D could derive from TRBD1 or TRBD2 (6 bases each). The germline V gene has CDR1 LNHNV and CDR2 YYDKDF (reference sequence). Deletions cut 1 base from V and 1 base from J, with 12 bases between. The CDR3 extends over 16 amino acids. CDR3 bases: TGTGCCACCAGCAGAGGGGGGGCGATGCGCACAGATACGCAGTATTTT. Its protein is CATSRGGAMRTDTQYF.

This clonotype was seen at least ten times. V gene TRBV7-2 combines with J gene TRBJ1-3; D gene ambiguous. CDR1 and CDR2 (germline): SGHTA, FQGNSA. This CDR3 is built from 12 residues. V was shortened by 5 bases and J by 3 bases, with 5 bases between the two germline ends. The CDR3: CASSLVGNTIYF. CDR3 DNA: TGTGCCAGCAGCCTAGTTGGAAACACCATATATTTT.

This rearrangement joins TRBV7-9 to TRBJ2-2; D is undetermined. The CDR3 is 15 amino acids. CDR1 is SEHNR, CDR2 FQNEAQ, per germline (reference sequence). Trimming removed 5 bases at V and 4 bases at J, with 14 bases between. The CDR3: CASSETVSGTGELFF. In nucleotides, the CDR3 is TGTGCCAGCAGCGAGACGGTTAGTGGCACCGGGGAGCTGTTTTTT.

This clonotype was observed a handful of times. The chain carries TRBV29-1 and TRBJ1-3; D gene uncertain. Trimming cost V 6 bases and J 4 bases, with 13 bases left between them. CDR3 length equals 13 residues. Looked up from germline, CDR1 is SQVTM and CDR2 is ANQGSEA. The CDR3 nucleotides read TGCAGCGTCTCCGGGCCCAGAGGAAACACCATATATTTT. Protein: CSVSGPRGNTIYF.

This clonotype was seen a few times. This chain connects TRBV20-1 to TRBJ2-5; no firm D call. Trimming left V 6 bases short and J 1 base short, with 9 bases between. Per the germline V gene, CDR1 is DFQATT and CDR2 is SNEGSKA (reference sequence). This CDR3 region has 12 residues. In nucleotides, the CDR3 is TGCAGTGCCTCCGGACCCCAAGAGACCCAGTACTTC. It codes for CSASGPQETQYF.

This clonotype has ten or more counts. CDR3 sequence: CASSLLKNYGYTF. Here the CDR3 DNA reads TGTGCCAGCAGTTTATTAAAGAACTATGGCTACACCTTC. The gene calls are TRBV12-3 or TRBV12-4 and TRBJ1-2; D is ambiguous. The CDR3 runs to 13 residues. V was trimmed by 2 bases and J by 2 bases, leaving 6 bases between them.

V and J are TRBV5-1 and TRBJ1-1, with D perhaps TRBD1 (5 bases). Between the trimmed V and J ends, which lost 0 bases and 3 bases, there was a span of 15 bases. This CDR3 comprises 16 residues. Per the germline V gene, CDR1 is SGHRS and CDR2 is YFSETQ. The CDR3 here is CASSLAGGSGDTEAFF. In nucleotides, the CDR3 is TGCGCCAGCAGCTTGGCCGGGGGGAGCGGGGACACTGAAGCTTTCTTT.

This chain joins TRBV5-1 and TRBJ1-1, with 9 bases matching TRBD1. The germline gives CDR1 SGHRS, CDR2 YFSETQ. The ends lost 4 bases at V and 4 bases at J; junction bases unmatched: 5. CDR3 length: 14 residues. The CDR3 reads CASSTGGAGTEAFF. The CDR3 coding sequence is TGCGCCAGCAGCACAGGGGGCGCGGGCACTGAAGCTTTCTTT.